The T cell receptor beta chain under discussion was sequenced for a study of cytomegalovirus exposure and HLA in healthy donors. About the research overall: Unique TCR beta sequences numbering fewer than 130 million came from around 180 million T cells in an earlier analysis.

The CDR3 spans 14 residues. V lost 7 bases and J lost 6, with 18 bases in between. Looked up from germline, CDR1 is MNHNS and CDR2 is SASEGT. The donors, nominally healthy at sampling, likely had unrecorded immune exposures. Study results and limitations: Reports indicate that TCR beta sequences accurately predicted the HLA-A and HLA-B alleles of most subjects.

60 Vbeta and 13 Jbeta primers were used in PCR. The table came from immunoSEQ multiplex PCR; TCRdb's copy has only in-frame clones and leaves some out. The repertoire holds more than 90,000 clones, with around 74% as singletons. This clone has more than one count but fewer than ten. The antigen is not known. This clonotype originated in a man in his forties in good health and CMV-seropositive. The rearrangement joins TRBV6-1 to TRBJ1-2; tentatively, D is TRBD1 (6 bases). Material: PBMCs. In DNA, the CDR3 is TGTGCCAGCACCAATACAGGGTATTGGGATGGCTACACCTTC. This translates into CASTNTGYWDGYTF.